The entry that follows covers one T cell receptor (beta chain) sequence. A junction boundary mismatches the germline segment, possibly from a read error. These data come from a study of T cells after yellow fever vaccination. TCRdb analysed the 5' RACE reads with MiXCR anew, one entry per CDR3 protein. Of roughly 350,000 distinct CDR3 sequences listed, 4.1% are singletons. The CDR3 is made up of 12 amino acids. Germline V gives CDR1 SEHNR, CDR2 FQNEAQ (reference sequence). V is TRBV7-9 and J is TRBJ2-1, with D perhaps being TRBD1 or TRBD2 (5 bases each). The TCR sequence derives from a man between 18 and 35 years old who received the YFV17D yellow fever vaccine. This specimen consisted of PBMCs, obtained 5 days after the yellow fever booster vaccination. The CDR3 reads CASSLTGTLGAF. The CDR3 coding sequence is TGTGCCAGCAGCTTAACCGGGACCTTAGGGGCTTTC.